One sample yielded the 13 T cell receptor beta chains listed below, sequenced in a study of technical replicates of blood from a handful of donors. Repertoires were generated with immunoSEQ multiplex PCR, while TCRdb's copy carries only in-frame clones and drops some. Of about 75,000 clones in the sample, roughly 92% were seen once. Sequenced sample: T cells isolated from PBMCs. These receptors all stem from a human donor in good health.

The rearrangement uses TRBV7-9 and TRBJ2-7; 7 nucleotides match TRBD1. Germline CDR1 SEHNR, CDR2 FQNEAQ (reference sequence). The CDR3 runs to 15 residues. The junction had 10 bases not matched to a gene; V was cut back by 7 bases and J by 1 base. CDR3 sequence reads: CASIPTGRQSYEQYF. The DNA for the CDR3 is TGTGCCAGCATCCCGACAGGGCGACAGTCCTACGAGCAGTACTTC.

This chain's CDR3 is CASSLVLEGGPENIQYF. The DNA of the CDR3 is TGTGCCAGCAGCTTAGTTCTTGAGGGAGGGCCGGAAAACATTCAGTACTTC. The V and J genes are TRBV11-2 and TRBJ2-4; 7 bases line up with TRBD2. After removal of 1 base from V and 5 bases from J, the junction contained 11 bases not matched to a gene. The CDR3 is 17 residues long. CDR1 and CDR2 (germline): SGHAT, FQNNGV.

The chain has TRBV28 and TRBJ2-3; 8 bases align to TRBD2. The ends lost 6 bases at V and 6 bases at J; junction bases unmatched: 11. This CDR3 is built from 15 residues. In germline, CDR1 is MDHEN, CDR2 SYDVKM. The CDR3 DNA sequence: TGTGCCAGCAGACCCTATAGCGGGATGTGGGATACGCAGTATTTT. This sequence encodes CASRPYSGMWDTQYF.

V gene TRBV2 combines with J gene TRBJ2-3; D not certain. V lost 2 bases and J 4 bases, leaving 7 bases between the germline ends. This CDR3 comprises 13 residues. Germline values: CDR1 SNHLY, CDR2 FYNNEI. This CDR3 is CASSEWAADTQYF. DNA of the CDR3: TGTGCCAGCAGTGAATGGGCCGCAGATACGCAGTATTTT.

The rearrangement links TRBV27 to TRBJ2-2; 7 bases align to TRBD2. V was clipped by 6 bases and J by 9 bases; unmatched bases: 13. Germline V CDR1 and CDR2: MNHEY, SMNVEV (reference sequence). CDR3 length equals 15 residues. In DNA form, the CDR3 reads TGTGCCAGCAGCCAATCTAGCGGCTATTACCGGGAGCTGTTTTTT. Amino acid sequence: CASSQSSGYYRELFF.

The V call is TRBV2, the J call TRBJ2-5; no firm D call. CDR3 size: 13 residues. Germline V gives CDR1 SNHLY, CDR2 FYNNEI. The V and J ends lost 7 bases and 3 bases respectively, with 12 bases between them. CDR3 region: CASTITVEETQYF. CDR3 nucleotide sequence: TGTGCCAGCACTATAACAGTCGAAGAGACCCAGTACTTC.

The chain is built from TRBV6-5 and TRBJ1-1; 7 bases are a match to TRBD1. The junction had 10 bases not matched to a gene; V was cut back by 8 bases and J by 4 bases. The length of the CDR3 is 14 residues. Looked up from germline, CDR1 is MNHEY and CDR2 is SVGAGI. The DNA for the CDR3 is TGTGCCAGCTCCCACAGGGGAGGAGGCACTGAAGCTTTCTTT. Translated: CASSHRGGGTEAFF.

This clone was observed once. V is TRBV29-1 and J is TRBJ2-3; weak D call: TRBD2 (5 bases). CDR1 and CDR2 (germline): SQVTM, ANQGSEA. V shed 4 bases and J shed 5 bases, with 7 bases lying between them. The CDR3 covers 11 residues. CDR3 loop: CSVVGLDTQYF. The CDR3 region has the DNA TGCAGCGTTGTTGGACTAGATACGCAGTATTTT.

There are a few counts of this clone. The chain employs TRBV9 and TRBJ1-2; TRBD1 might be the D (5 bases). Germline CDR1 and CDR2: SGDLS and YYNGEE. The CDR3 is made up of 13 amino acids. Trimming took 1 base from V and 8 from J, leaving 12 bases between them. The CDR3 nucleotides are TGTGCCAGCAGCGTAAAGCTTGGACAAGGCTACACCTTC. As protein: CASSVKLGQGYTF. Together with reference TRBV9 and TRBJ1-2, the CDR3 gives the full variable domain: DSGVTQTPKHLITATGQRVTLRCSPRSGDLSVYWYQQSLDQGLQFLIQYYNGEERAKGNILERFSAQQFPDLHSELNLSSLELGDSALYFCASSVKLGQGYTFGSGTRLTVV.

The rearrangement joins TRBV28 to TRBJ2-1; tentatively, D is TRBD2 (5 bases). This CDR3 has 12 residues. Germline V gene data show CDR1 as MDHEN and CDR2 as SYDVKM. V was clipped by 6 bases and J by 9 bases, with 12 bases between them. The CDR3 DNA reads TGTGCCAGCAGCCTACTAGTCAGTGAGCAGTTCTTC. Encoded protein: CASSLLVSEQFF.

The chain joins TRBV5-6 to TRBJ1-2, with D perhaps matching TRBD1 (5 bases). V lost 0 bases to trimming and J lost 8 bases, with 14 bases between them. The germline CDR1 and CDR2 sequences are SGHDT and YYEEEE. The CDR3 loop spans 14 amino acids. The CDR3 is CASSLAGGGDGYTF. CDR3 DNA sequence: TGTGCCAGCAGCTTGGCCGGGGGTGGGGACGGCTACACCTTC.

The rearrangement joins TRBV9 to TRBJ2-2; a possible D gene is TRBD2 (5 bases). V was clipped by 3 bases and J by 7 bases, with 10 bases between them. This CDR3 has 13 residues. Germline values: CDR1 SGDLS, CDR2 YYNGEE. The CDR3 spells CASSASTVGELFF. The DNA of the CDR3 is TGTGCCAGCAGCGCTAGCACGGTCGGGGAGCTGTTTTTT.

The gene calls are TRBV29-1 and TRBJ2-1, with TRBD2 identical over 8 bases. Looked up from germline, CDR1 is SQVTM and CDR2 is ANQGSEA. Trimming took 7 bases from V and 7 from J; bases not matched to a gene: 9. This CDR3 spans 13 amino acids. CDR3: CSAPGGTRNEQFF. As DNA, the CDR3 is TGCAGCGCTCCAGGCGGGACTAGAAATGAGCAGTTCTTC.